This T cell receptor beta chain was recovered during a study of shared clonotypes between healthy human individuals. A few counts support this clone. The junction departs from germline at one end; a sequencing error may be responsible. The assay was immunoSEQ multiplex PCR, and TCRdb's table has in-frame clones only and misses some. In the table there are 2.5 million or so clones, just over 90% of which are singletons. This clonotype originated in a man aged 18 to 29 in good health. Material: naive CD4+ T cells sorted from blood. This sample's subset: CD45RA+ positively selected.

As DNA, the CDR3 is TGTGCTAGCAGCCCTCTGCAGGGTTGGGGGGAGCAGTACTTC. Its translation is CASSPLQGWGEQYF. V is TRBV7-7 and J is TRBJ2-7; D possibly matches TRBD1 or TRBD2 (5 bases each). CDR1 is SSHAT and CDR2 is FNYEAQ in the germline V gene (reference sequence). This CDR3 comprises 14 residues.